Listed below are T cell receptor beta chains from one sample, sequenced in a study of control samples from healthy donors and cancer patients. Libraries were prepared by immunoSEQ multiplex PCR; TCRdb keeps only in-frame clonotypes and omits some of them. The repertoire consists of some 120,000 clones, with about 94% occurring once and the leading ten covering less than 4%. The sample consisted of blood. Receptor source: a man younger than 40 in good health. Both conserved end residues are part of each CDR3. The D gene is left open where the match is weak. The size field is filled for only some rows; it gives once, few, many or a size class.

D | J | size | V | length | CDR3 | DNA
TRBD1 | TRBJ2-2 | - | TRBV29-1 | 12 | CSVDRVTGELFF | TGCAGCGTCGACAGGGTCACCGGGGAGCTGTTTTTT
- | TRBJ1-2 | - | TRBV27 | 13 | CASMSGRDYGYTF | TGTGCCAGCATGTCGGGAAGGGACTATGGCTACACCTTC
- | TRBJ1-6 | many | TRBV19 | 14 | CASTSPHGRSPLHF | TGTGCCAGTACCTCCCCCCATGGACGTTCACCCCTCCACTTT
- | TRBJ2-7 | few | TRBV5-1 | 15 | CASSLAGTGSYEQYF | TGCGCCAGCAGCTTGGCCGGGACCGGCTCGTACGAGCAGTACTTC
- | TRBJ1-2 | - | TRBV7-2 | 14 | CASSLGGGGSGYTF | TGTGCCAGCAGCTTAGGGGGAGGAGGGTCTGGCTACACCTTC
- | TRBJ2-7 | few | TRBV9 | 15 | CASSVDSSVAYEQYF | TGTGCCAGCAGCGTGGATTCTTCAGTGGCCTACGAGCAGTACTTC
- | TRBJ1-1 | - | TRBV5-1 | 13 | CASSQVPGTEAFF | TGCGCCAGCAGCCAGGTTCCAGGCACTGAAGCTTTCTTT
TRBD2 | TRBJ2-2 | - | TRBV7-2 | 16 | CASSLAGLASTGELFF | TGTGCCAGCAGCTTAGCGGGACTAGCATCCACCGGGGAGCTGTTTTTT
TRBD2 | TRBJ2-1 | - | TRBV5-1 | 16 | CASSLAPAGGVDEQFF | TGCGCCAGCAGCTTGGCTCCAGCGGGGGGTGTGGATGAGCAGTTCTTC
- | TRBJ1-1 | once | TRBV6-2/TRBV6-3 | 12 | CASSSYNTEAFF | TGTGCCAGCAGTTCGTATAACACTGAAGCTTTCTTT
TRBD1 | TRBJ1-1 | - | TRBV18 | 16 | CASSPLGTGMNTEAFF | TGTGCCAGCTCACCATTGGGGACAGGAATGAACACTGAAGCTTTCTTT
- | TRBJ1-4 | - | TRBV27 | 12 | CASSPIGEKLFF | TGTGCCAGCAGTCCGATAGGGGAAAAACTGTTTTTT
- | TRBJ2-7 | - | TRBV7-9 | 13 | CASSMGLFYEQYF | TGTGCCAGCAGCATGGGACTTTTTTACGAGCAGTACTTC
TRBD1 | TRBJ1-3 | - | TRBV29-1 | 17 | CSVAGTANHLAGNTIYF | TGCAGCGTCGCCGGGACAGCTAATCACCTGGCGGGAAACACCATATATTTT
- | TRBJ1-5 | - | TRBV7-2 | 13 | CASSPPGNQPQHF | TGTGCCAGCAGCCCTCCGGGCAATCAGCCCCAGCATTTT
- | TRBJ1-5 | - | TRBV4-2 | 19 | CASSQFPTPGMNSNQPQHF | TGTGCCAGCAGCCAGTTTCCTACCCCGGGGATGAATAGCAATCAGCCCCAGCATTTT
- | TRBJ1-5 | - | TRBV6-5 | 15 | CASTRLVTGNQPQHF | TGTGCCAGCACCAGATTGGTCACTGGCAATCAGCCCCAGCATTTT